This TCR beta chain was captured in a study of T cells in Graves' hyperthyroidism and ophthalmopathy. Orbital computed tomography, thyroid ultrasound, serum thyroxine and TRAb, and clinical symptoms together informed the diagnoses. TCR beta CDR3 region amplification was performed from RNA transcripts. TCR CDR3 underwent first-round RT-PCR with the HTBI primer set. TCRdb passed the multiplex PCR reads through MiXCR, listing each CDR3 protein once. The table includes about 420,000 distinct CDR3 sequences, about 15% detected once. This clonotype was observed many times. Trimming removed 4 bases from V and 4 bases from J, with 10 bases in between. The CDR3 is 12 residues long. Germline CDR1 and CDR2: DFQATT and SNEGSKA (reference sequence).

Sequencing input: blood. This TCR was sampled from a woman aged 18-29 years with Graves' hyperthyroidism. The chain uses TRBV20-1 and TRBJ2-5; weak D call: TRBD1 (6 bases). The CDR3 spells CSANGGGETQYF. The CDR3 bases are TGCAGTGCTAATGGGGGCGGAGAGACCCAGTACTTC.